The clone carrying this T cell receptor (beta chain) was seen a handful of times. Its antigen is as yet unknown. Treatment specified: roughly 11-day PBMC culture with coronavirus spike peptide pools or control peptides (ViraFEST assay). The data derive from a study of vaccination and CD4 T cells after COVID-19. This CDR3 is built from 15 residues. Trimming removed 0 bases at V and 0 bases at J, with 9 bases between. Germline V gene data show CDR1 as SGHTA and CDR2 as FQGNSA. Sequenced with the Oncomine TCR Beta short-read assay was DNA taken from cultured CD4+ T cells. TCRdb reprocessed the PCR reads via MiXCR and lists one record per CDR3 protein. The sample gives about 12,000 distinct CDR3 sequences, 60% of which show up once; 22% is in the top ten. Findings of the study overall: For convalescent patients, a median about 86% of reactive clones surfaced exclusively after vaccination. Clonotypes reactive to SARS-CoV-2 had a median that went up from 21 to 38, but not significantly.

Sequencing used CD4+ T cells from blood, cultured in vitro. The chain couples TRBV7-2 to TRBJ2-7; D gene unclear. The TCR comes from a human donor who had recovered from COVID-19. The CDR3 region has the DNA TGTGCCAGCAGCTTAGCGTTTGGCGTCTCCTACGAGCAGTACTTC. Its translation: CASSLAFGVSYEQYF.